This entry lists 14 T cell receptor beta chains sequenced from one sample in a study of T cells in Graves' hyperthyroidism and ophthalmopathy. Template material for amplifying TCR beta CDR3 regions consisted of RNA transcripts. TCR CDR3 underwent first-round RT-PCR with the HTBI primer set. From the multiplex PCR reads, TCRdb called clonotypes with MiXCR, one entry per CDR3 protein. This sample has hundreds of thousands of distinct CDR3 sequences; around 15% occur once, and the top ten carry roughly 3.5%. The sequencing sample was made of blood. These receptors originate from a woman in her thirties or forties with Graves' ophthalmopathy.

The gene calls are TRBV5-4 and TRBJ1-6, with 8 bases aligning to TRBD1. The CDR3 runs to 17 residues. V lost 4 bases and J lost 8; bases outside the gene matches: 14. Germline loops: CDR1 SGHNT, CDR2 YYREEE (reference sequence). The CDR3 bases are TGTGCCAGCAGCGTATGGGGCCCCGGGACAGGTTATTCACCCCTCCACTTT. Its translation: CASSVWGPGTGYSPLHF. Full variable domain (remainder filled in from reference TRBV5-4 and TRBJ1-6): ETGVTQSPTHLIKTRGQQVTLRCSSQSGHNTVSWYQQALGQGPQFIFQYYREEENGRGNFPPRFSGLQFPNYSSELNVNALELDDSALYLCASSVWGPGTGYSPLHFGNGTRLTVT.

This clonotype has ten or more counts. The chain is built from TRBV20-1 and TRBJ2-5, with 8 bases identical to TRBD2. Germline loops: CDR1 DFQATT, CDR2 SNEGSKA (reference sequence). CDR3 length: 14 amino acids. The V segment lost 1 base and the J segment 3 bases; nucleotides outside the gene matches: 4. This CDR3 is CSARVGGGKETQYF. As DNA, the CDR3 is TGCAGTGCTAGAGTGGGCGGGGGGAAAGAGACCCAGTACTTC.

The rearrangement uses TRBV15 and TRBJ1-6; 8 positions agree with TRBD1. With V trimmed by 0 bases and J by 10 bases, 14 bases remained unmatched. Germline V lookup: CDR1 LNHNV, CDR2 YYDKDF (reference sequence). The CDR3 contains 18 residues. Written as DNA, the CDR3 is TGTGCCACCAGCAGAGACGCAGGGACAGGCGTACGGGGATCACCCCTCCACTTT. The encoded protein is CATSRDAGTGVRGSPLHF.

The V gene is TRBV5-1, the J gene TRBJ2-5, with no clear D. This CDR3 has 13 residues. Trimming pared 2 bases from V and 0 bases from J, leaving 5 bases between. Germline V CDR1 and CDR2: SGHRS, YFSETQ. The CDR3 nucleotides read TGCGCCAGCAGCTTATACGACCAAGAGACCCAGTACTTC. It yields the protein CASSLYDQETQYF. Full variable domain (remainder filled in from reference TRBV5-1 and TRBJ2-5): KAGVTQTPRYLIKTRGQQVTLSCSPISGHRSVSWYQQTPGQGLQFLFEYFSETQRNKGNFPGRFSGRQFSNSRSEMNVSTLELGDSALYLCASSLYDQETQYFGPGTRLLVL.

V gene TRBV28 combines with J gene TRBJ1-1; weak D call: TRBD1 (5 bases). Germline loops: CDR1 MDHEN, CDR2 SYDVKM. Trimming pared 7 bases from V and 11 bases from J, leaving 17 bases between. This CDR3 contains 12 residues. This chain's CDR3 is CASTSGIGAAFF. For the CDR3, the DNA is TGTGCCAGCACCTCCGGGATCGGGGCCGCTTTCTTT.

The CDR3 DNA follows: TGTGCCTGGGCCTTGTGGGGACCAAACAATGAGCAGTTCTTC. Translation: CAWALWGPNNEQFF. The chain carries TRBV30 and TRBJ2-1, with D perhaps TRBD1 or TRBD2 (5 bases each). From germline, CDR1 is GTSNPN and CDR2 SVGIG (reference sequence). The CDR3 is 14 amino acids. V dropped 5 bases and J dropped 5 bases, with 16 bases sitting between them.

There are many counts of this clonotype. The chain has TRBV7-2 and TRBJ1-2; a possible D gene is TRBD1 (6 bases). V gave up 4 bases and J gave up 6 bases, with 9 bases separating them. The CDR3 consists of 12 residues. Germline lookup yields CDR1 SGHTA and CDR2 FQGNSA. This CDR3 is CASSSDRDGYTF. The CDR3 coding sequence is TGTGCCAGCAGCTCGGACAGAGATGGCTACACCTTC.

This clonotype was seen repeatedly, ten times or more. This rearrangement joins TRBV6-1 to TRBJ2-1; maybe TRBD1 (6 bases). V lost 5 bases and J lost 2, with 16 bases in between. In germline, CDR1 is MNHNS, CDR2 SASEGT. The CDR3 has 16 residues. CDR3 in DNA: TGTGCCAGCAGTTCCACAGGGCGATCTCCCTACAATGAGCAGTTCTTC. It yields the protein CASSSTGRSPYNEQFF.

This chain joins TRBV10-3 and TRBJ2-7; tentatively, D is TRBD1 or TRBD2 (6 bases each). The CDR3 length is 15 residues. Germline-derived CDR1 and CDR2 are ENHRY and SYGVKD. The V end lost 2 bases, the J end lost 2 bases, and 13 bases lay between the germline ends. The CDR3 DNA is TGTGCCATCAGTGAGCCTAAAGGGGGGCCCTACGAGCAGTACTTC. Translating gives CAISEPKGGPYEQYF.

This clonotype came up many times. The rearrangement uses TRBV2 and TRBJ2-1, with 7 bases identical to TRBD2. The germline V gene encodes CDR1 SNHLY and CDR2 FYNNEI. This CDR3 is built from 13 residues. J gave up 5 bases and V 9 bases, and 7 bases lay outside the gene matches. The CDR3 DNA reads TGTGCCAGTATAGCGGGTAACCACAATGAGCAGTTCTTC. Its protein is CASIAGNHNEQFF.

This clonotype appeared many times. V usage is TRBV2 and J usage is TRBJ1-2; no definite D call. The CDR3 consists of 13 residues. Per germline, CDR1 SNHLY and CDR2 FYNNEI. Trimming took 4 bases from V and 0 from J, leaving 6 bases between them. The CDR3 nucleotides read TGTGCCAGCAGTGTAGGATCTAACTATGGCTACACCTTC. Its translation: CASSVGSNYGYTF.

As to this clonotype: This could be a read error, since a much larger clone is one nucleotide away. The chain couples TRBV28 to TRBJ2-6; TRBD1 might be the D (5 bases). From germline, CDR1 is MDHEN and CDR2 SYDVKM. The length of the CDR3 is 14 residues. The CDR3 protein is CASTLGSGANALTF. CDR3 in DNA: TGTGCCAGCACCCTTGGGTCTGGGGCCAACGCCCTGACTTTC.

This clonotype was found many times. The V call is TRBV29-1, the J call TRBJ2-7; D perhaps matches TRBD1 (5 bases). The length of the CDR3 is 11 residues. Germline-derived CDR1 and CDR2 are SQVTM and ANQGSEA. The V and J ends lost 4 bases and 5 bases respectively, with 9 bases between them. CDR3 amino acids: CSVAQGDEQYF. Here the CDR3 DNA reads TGCAGCGTTGCTCAGGGTGACGAGCAGTACTTC.

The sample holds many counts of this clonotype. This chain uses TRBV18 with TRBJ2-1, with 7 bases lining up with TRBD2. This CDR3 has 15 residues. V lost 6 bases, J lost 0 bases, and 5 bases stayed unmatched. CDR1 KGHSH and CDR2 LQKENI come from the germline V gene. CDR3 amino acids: CASSPTSYSYNEQFF. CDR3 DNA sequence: TGTGCCAGCTCCCCGACTAGCTACTCCTACAATGAGCAGTTCTTC.